These T cell receptor beta chains were read from a single sample in a study of identical twins. TCRdb analysed the 5' RACE reads with MiXCR anew, one entry per CDR3 protein. The top ten hold more than 0.25% of the sample, which has 1.5 million to 2 million distinct CDR3 sequences, about 30% seen once. Sequencing was performed on cord blood. The receptors derive from a newborn girl in good health. CDR3s include the opening cysteine and the closing phenylalanine or tryptophan.

TRBJ2-1,TRBV28,CASSFVSGRRNEQFF
TRBJ1-6,TRBV19,CASSIIAQRNSPLHF
TRBJ2-7,TRBV7-2,CASSFGRTSGSYEQYF
TRBJ2-1,TRBV20-1,CSAVRGVGVPYNEQFF
TRBJ2-3,TRBV12-3/TRBV12-4,CASSQHRGSTDTQYF
TRBJ2-7,TRBV27,CASSFYYRRYEQYF
TRBJ2-7,TRBV12-3/TRBV12-4,CASSLHSDRGLSYEQYF
TRBJ2-1,TRBV18,CASSPTGSPWGEQFF
TRBJ2-1,TRBV20-1,CSGMLAGGRSEQFF
TRBJ1-5,TRBV12-3/TRBV12-4,CASSLSPGNQPQHF